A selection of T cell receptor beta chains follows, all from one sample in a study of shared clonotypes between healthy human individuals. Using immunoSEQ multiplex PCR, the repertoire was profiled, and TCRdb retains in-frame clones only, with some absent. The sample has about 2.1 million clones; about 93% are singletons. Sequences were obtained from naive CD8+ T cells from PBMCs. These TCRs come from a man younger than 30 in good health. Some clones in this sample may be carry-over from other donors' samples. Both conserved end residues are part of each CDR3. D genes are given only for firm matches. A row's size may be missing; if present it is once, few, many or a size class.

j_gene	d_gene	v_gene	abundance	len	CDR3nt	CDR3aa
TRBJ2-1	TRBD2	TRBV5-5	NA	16	TGTGCCAGCAGCCACCTTACTAGCGGGAGGGGTAATGAGCAGTTCTTC	CASSHLTSGRGNEQFF
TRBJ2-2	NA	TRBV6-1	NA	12	TGTGCCAGCAGTGAAAAGACCGGGGAGCTGTTTTTT	CASSEKTGELFF
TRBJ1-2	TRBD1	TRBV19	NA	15	TGTGCCAGTAGTATTACTTTAACAGGGGGCTCTGGCTACACCTTC	CASSITLTGGSGYTF
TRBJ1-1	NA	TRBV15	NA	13	TGTGCCACCAGCAGAGTTGTGACGGGTGAAGCTTTCTTT	CATSRVVTGEAFF
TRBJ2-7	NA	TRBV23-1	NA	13	TGCGCCAGCAGTCAACCCCAAGAAAACGAGCAGTACTTC	CASSQPQENEQYF
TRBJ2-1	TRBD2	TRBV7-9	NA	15	TGTGCCAGCAGCTTATCGACTAGCGGTTACAATGAGCAGTTCTTC	CASSLSTSGYNEQFF
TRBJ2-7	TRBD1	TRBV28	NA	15	TGTGCCAGCAGACTAATACAGGGGGCCGCCTACGAGCAGTACTTC	CASRLIQGAAYEQYF
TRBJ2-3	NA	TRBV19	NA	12	TGTGCCAGTAGCCAAATACAGGGCACGCAGTATTTT	CASSQIQGTQYF
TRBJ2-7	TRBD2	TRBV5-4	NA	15	TGTGCCAGCAGCTTGGGACTAGCGGGGCCCTACGAGCAGTACTTC	CASSLGLAGPYEQYF
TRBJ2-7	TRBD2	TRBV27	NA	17	TGTGCCAGCAGTATCCCGGGACTAGCGGGAGAGGTCTACGAGCAGTACTTC	CASSIPGLAGEVYEQYF
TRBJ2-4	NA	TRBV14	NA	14	TGTGCCAGCAGTCCGGGAGTAAACGAAAACATTCAGTACTTC	CASSPGVNENIQYF
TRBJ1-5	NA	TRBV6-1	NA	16	TGTGCCAGCAGTGAAGTCCCACGGGGGGGCCCTCAGCCCCAGCATTTT	CASSEVPRGGPQPQHF
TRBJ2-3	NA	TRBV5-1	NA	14	TGCGCCAGCAGCTTTGACAGTTCCACAGATACGCAGTATTTT	CASSFDSSTDTQYF
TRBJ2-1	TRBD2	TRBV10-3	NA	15	TGTGCCATCAGTGATCGCGGGAGTCTATACAATGAGCAGTTCTTC	CAISDRGSLYNEQFF
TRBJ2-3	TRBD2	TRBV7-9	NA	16	TGTGCCAGCAGCCGTAGCGGGGGAGAGGTCCCAGATACGCAGTATTTT	CASSRSGGEVPDTQYF
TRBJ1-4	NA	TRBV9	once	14	TGTGCCAGCAGCACCCGGGACGGTAATGAAAAACTGTTTTTT	CASSTRDGNEKLFF
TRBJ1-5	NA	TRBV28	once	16	TGTGCCAGCAGTTTATCTGGATCCTGGCCCGCTCAGCCCCAGCATTTT	CASSLSGSWPAQPQHF
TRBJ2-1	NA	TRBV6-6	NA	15	TGTGCCAGCAGTTACCCCGGCGGGCGGATCAATGAGCAGTTCTTC	CASSYPGGRINEQFF
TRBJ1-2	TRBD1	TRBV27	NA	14	TGTGCCAGCAGACCCCGACAGGGACACTATGGCTACACCTTC	CASRPRQGHYGYTF
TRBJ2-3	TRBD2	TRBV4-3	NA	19	TGCGCCAGCAGCCAAGAAGGGACTAGCGGGGTTTCCAGCACAGATACGCAGTATTTT	CASSQEGTSGVSSTDTQYF
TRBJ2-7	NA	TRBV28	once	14	TGTGCCAGCAGCCAGACGTTCGATTCCTACGAGCAGTACTTC	CASSQTFDSYEQYF
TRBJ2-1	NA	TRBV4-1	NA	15	TGCGCCAGCAGCCAAGGGCCCCGGGGTTTTGATGAGCAGTTCTTC	CASSQGPRGFDEQFF
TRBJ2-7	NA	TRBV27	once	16	TGTGCCAGCAGCCTTAGGGGTGCTAGAGTGTTCCACGAGCAGTACTTC	CASSLRGARVFHEQYF
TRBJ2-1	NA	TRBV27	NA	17	TGTGCCAGCAGTTTATGGGGGGGACAGATCTCCTACAATGAGCAGTTCTTC	CASSLWGGQISYNEQFF
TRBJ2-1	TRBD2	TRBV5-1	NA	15	TGCGCCAGCAGCTCCCCGACTAGCGGATACAATGAGCAGTTCTTC	CASSSPTSGYNEQFF
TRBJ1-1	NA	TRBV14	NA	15	TGTGCCAGCAGAAAAGGGGCAGGAAGGAACACTGAAGCTTTCTTT	CASRKGAGRNTEAFF
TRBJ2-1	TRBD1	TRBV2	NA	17	TGTGCCAGCAGTGGGGATCTGAGGGGACAGGGGTTCGATGAGCAGTTCTTC	CASSGDLRGQGFDEQFF
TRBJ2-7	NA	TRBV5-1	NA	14	TGCGCCAGCAGCTCCCGACAAGAAGTCTACGAGCAGTACTTC	CASSSRQEVYEQYF
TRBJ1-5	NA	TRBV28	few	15	TGTGCCAGCACCCTTGTGGGGGCCGGCAATCAGCCCCAGCATTTT	CASTLVGAGNQPQHF
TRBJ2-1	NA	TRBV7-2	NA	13	TGTGCCAGCAGCTGGACAGTATCAAATGAGCAGTTCTTC	CASSWTVSNEQFF
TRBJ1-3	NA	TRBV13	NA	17	TGTGCCAGCAGCTCCGAACTCGGGGTCGATTCTGGAAACACCATATATTTT	CASSSELGVDSGNTIYF
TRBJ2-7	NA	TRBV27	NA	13	TGTGCCAGCAGTTTATCGGGTGTCTACGAGCAGTACTTC	CASSLSGVYEQYF
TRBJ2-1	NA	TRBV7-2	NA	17	TGTGCCAGCAGCTTAGACCTGCTAGCGGAAGGGGGCAATGAGCAGTTCTTC	CASSLDLLAEGGNEQFF
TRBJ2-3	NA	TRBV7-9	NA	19	TGTGCCAGCAGCTTAGCTCAAGCGGGCCTCGACGGTAGCACAGATACGCAGTATTTT	CASSLAQAGLDGSTDTQYF
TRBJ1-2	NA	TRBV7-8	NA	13	TGTGCCAGCAGCTTAGCATCCCGGAATGGCTACACCTTC	CASSLASRNGYTF
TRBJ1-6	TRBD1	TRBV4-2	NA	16	TGTGCCAGCAGCCAAGGACAGGGCCGTGGGGATTCACCCCTCCACTTT	CASSQGQGRGDSPLHF
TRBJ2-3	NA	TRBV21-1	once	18	TGTGCCAGCAGCAACGCCTCGGGGGGGCGAGCCTGTCCAGATACGCAGTATTTT	CASSNASGGRACPDTQYF
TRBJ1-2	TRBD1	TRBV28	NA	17	TGTGCCACCAACCGCATCCGGGACAGCTGGGCTAACTATGGCTACACCTTC	CATNRIRDSWANYGYTF
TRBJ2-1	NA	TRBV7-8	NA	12	TGTGCCAGCAGCTATCAATTAGCGGAGCAGTTCTTC	CASSYQLAEQFF
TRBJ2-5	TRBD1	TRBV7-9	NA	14	TGTGCCAGCAGCCCTGGACAGGGGTTTGAGACCCAGTACTTC	CASSPGQGFETQYF
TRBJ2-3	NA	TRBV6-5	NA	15	TGTGCCAGCAGTCTTTACCTGGGTAGCACAGATACGCAGTATTTT	CASSLYLGSTDTQYF
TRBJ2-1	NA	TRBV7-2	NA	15	TGTGCCAGCAGCTTCTTCGGACAGATATACAATGAGCAGTTCTTC	CASSFFGQIYNEQFF
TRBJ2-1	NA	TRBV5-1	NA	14	TGCGCCAGCAGCTTCGTCGCGGGGGCCAATGAGCAGTTCTTC	CASSFVAGANEQFF
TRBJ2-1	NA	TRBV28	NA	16	TGTGCCAGCAGTTTACAGGGAGTGACCCGGTTCGATGAGCAGTTCTTC	CASSLQGVTRFDEQFF
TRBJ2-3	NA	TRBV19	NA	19	TGTGCCAGTAGTTCCCGAGAGGGTGCCTTAGCGGATGGCACAGATACGCAGTATTTT	CASSSREGALADGTDTQYF
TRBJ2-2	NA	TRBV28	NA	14	TGTGCCAGCAGTTTAGGCCCCAACACCGGGGAGCTGTTTTTT	CASSLGPNTGELFF
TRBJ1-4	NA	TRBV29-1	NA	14	TGCAGCGTTGATATCCGAGGAGCTAATGAAAAACTGTTTTTT	CSVDIRGANEKLFF
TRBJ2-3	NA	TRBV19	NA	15	TGTGCCAGTAACTCGGTAGCGCTTAGCACAGATACGCAGTATTTT	CASNSVALSTDTQYF
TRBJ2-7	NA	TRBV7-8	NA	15	TGTGCCAGCAGCCGACGGGACTCAACCTCCTACGAGCAGTACTTC	CASSRRDSTSYEQYF
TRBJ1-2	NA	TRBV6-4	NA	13	TGTGCCAGCAGTGACTCGAGTTACCAAGTTTTAATCTTC	CASSDSSYQVLIF
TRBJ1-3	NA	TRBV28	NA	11	TGTGCCAGCAGGTTCGGAAACACCATATATTTT	CASRFGNTIYF